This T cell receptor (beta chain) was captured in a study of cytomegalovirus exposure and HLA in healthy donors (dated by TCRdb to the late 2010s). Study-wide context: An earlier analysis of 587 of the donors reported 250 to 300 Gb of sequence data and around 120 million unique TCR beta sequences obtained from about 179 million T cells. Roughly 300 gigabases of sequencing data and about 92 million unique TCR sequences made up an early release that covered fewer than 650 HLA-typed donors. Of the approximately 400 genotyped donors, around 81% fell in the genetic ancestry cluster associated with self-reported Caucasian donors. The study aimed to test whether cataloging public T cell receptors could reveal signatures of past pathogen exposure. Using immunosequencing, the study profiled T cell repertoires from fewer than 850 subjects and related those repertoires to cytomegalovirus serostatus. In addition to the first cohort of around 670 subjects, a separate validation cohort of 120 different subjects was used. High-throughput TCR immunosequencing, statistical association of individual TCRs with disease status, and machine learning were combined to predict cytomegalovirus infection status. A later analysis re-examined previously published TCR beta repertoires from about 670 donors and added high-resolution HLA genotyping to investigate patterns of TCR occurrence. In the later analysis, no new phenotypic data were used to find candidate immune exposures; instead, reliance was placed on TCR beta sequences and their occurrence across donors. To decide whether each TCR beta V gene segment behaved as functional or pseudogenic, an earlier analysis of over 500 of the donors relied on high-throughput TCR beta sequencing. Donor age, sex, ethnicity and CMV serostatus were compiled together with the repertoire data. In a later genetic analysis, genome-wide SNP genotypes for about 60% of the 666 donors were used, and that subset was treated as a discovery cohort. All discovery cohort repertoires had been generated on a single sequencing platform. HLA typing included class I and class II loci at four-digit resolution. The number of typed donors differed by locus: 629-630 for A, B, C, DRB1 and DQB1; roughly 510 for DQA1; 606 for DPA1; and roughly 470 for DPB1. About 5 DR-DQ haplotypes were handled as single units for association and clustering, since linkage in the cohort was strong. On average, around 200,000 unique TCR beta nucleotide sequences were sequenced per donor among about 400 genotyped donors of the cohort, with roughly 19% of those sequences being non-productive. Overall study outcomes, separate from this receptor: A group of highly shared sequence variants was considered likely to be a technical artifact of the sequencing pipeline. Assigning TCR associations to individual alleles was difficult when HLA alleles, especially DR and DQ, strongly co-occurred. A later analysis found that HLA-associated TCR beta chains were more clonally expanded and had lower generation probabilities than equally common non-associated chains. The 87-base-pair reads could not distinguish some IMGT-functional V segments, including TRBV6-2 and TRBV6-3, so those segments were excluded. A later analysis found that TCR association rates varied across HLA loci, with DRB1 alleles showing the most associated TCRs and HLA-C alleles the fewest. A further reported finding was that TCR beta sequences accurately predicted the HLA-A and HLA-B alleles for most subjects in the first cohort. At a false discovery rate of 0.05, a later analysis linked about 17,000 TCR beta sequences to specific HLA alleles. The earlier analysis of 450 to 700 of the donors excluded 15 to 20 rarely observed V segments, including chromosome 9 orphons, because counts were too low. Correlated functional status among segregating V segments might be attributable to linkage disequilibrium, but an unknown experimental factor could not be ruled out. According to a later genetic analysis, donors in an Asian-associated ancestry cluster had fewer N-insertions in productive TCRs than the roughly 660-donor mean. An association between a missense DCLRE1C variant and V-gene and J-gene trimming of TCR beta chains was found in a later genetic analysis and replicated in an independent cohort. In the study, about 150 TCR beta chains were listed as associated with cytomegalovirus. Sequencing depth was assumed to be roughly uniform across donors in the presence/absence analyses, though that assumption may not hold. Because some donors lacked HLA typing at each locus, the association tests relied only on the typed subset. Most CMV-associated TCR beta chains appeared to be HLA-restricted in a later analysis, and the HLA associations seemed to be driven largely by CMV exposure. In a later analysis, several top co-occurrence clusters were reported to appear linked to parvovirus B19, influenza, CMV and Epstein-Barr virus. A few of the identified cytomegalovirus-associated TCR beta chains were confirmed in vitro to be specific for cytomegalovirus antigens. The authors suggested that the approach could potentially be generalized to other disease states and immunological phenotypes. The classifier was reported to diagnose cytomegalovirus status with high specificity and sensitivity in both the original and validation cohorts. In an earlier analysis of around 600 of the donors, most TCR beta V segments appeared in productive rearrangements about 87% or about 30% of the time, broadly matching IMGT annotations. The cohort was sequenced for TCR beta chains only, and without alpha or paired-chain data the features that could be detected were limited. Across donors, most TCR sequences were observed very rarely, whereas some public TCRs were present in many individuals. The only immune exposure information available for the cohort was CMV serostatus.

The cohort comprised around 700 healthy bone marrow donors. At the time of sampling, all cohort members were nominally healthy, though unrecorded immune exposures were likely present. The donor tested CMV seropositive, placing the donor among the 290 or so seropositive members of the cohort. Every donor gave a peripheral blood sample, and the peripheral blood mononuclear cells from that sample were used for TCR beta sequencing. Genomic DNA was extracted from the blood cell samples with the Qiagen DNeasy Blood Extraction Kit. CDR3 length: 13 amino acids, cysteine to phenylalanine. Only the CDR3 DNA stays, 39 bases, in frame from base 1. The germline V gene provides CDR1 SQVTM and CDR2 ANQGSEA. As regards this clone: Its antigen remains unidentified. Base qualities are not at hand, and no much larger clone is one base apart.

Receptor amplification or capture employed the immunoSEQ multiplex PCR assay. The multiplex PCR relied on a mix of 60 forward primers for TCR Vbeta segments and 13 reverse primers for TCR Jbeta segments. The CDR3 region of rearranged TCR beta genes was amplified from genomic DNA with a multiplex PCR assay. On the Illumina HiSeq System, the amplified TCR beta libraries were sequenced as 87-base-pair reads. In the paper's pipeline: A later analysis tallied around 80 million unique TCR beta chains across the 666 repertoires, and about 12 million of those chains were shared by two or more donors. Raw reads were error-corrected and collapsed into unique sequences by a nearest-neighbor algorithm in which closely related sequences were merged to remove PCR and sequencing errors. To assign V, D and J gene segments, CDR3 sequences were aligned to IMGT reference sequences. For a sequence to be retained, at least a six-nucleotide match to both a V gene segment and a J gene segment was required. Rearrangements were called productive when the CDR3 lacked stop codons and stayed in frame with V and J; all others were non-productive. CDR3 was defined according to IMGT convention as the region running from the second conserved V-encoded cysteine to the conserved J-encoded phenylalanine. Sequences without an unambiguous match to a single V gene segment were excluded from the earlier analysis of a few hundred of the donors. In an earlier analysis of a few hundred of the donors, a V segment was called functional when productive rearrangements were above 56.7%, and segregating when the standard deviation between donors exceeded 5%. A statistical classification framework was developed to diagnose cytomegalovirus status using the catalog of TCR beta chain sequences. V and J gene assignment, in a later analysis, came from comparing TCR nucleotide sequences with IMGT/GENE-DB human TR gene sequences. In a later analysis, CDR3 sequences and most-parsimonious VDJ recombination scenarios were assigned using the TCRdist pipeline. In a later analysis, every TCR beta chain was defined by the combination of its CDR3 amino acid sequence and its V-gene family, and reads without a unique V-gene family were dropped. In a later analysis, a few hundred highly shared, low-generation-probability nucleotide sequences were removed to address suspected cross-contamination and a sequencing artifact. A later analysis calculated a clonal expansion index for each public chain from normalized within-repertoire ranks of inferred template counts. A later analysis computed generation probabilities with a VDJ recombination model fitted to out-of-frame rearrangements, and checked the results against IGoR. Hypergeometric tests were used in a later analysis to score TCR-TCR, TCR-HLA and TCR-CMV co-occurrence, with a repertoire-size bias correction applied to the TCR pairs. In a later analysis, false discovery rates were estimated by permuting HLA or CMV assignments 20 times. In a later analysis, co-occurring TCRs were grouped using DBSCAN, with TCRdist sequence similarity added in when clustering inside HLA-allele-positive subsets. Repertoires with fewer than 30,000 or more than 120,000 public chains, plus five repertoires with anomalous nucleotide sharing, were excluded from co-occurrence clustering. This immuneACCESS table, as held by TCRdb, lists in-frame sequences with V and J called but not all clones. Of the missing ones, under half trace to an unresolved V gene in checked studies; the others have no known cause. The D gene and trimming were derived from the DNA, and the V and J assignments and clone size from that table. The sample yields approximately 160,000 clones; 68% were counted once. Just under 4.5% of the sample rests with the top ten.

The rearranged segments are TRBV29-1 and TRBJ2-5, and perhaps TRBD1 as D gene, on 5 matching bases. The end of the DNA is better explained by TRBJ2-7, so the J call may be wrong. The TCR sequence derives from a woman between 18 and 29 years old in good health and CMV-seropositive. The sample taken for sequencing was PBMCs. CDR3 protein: CSVTTAYAYEQYF. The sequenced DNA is TGCAGCGTTACGACAGCCTATGCCTACGAGCAGTACTTC.